Listed below are T cell receptor beta chains from one sample, sequenced in a study of T cell responses to AZD1222 COVID-19 vaccine. Some clones are missing from TCRdb's copy, which holds only in-frame ones; the method was immunoSEQ multiplex PCR. Here the sample spans roughly 150,000 clones, 85% to 90% being singletons. The sequences come from peripheral blood, collected 28 days after the second AZD1222 dose. These receptors all come from an adult who received the AZD1222 COVID-19 vaccine. The conserved cysteine and the conserved F or W are not part of the CDR3 here. The order of the fields is J gene, clone size, V gene, CDR3 protein. Clone size is shown for a subset of rows, as once, few, many or a class of expanded clone.

j_call: TRBJ1-1
clone_size: .
v_call: TRBV3-1/TRBV3-2
cdr3_aa: ASSRGSPEAF

j_call: TRBJ1-1
clone_size: once
v_call: TRBV11-2
cdr3_aa: ASSLSRGVETEAF

j_call: TRBJ2-5
clone_size: .
v_call: TRBV24-1
cdr3_aa: ATSDLSGSGETQY

j_call: TRBJ1-5
clone_size: .
v_call: TRBV19
cdr3_aa: ASSIKRGGSHQPQH

j_call: TRBJ1-2
clone_size: .
v_call: TRBV15
cdr3_aa: ATSRDEDPGYGYT

j_call: TRBJ1-5
clone_size: .
v_call: TRBV28
cdr3_aa: ASRGGGHQPQH

j_call: TRBJ2-1
clone_size: .
v_call: TRBV27
cdr3_aa: ASRLTGTTYNEQF

j_call: TRBJ2-5
clone_size: .
v_call: TRBV19
cdr3_aa: ASSNWDSGRAQY

j_call: TRBJ2-1
clone_size: .
v_call: TRBV18
cdr3_aa: ASSPPAWAWQF

j_call: TRBJ1-5
clone_size: .
v_call: TRBV3-1/TRBV3-2
cdr3_aa: ASSQDPQGLGNQPQH

j_call: TRBJ2-2
clone_size: .
v_call: TRBV9
cdr3_aa: ASSVPSGRPNTGELF

j_call: TRBJ2-7
clone_size: .
v_call: TRBV7-2
cdr3_aa: ASTTMNEQY

j_call: TRBJ1-5
clone_size: .
v_call: TRBV28
cdr3_aa: ASSSPGGNQPQH

j_call: TRBJ1-4
clone_size: many
v_call: TRBV12-3/TRBV12-4
cdr3_aa: ASSVANEKLF

j_call: TRBJ2-2
clone_size: .
v_call: TRBV27
cdr3_aa: ASSLVYRGAGELF

j_call: TRBJ2-2
clone_size: .
v_call: TRBV27
cdr3_aa: ASSLSLKLGELF

j_call: TRBJ2-5
clone_size: .
v_call: TRBV4-1
cdr3_aa: ASSLLQEETQY

j_call: TRBJ2-7
clone_size: .
v_call: TRBV7-9
cdr3_aa: ASSLLVGVAREQY

j_call: TRBJ1-5
clone_size: .
v_call: TRBV7-6
cdr3_aa: ASSLGTGMH

j_call: TRBJ2-1
clone_size: once
v_call: TRBV11-3
cdr3_aa: ASSFSRQGANEQF

j_call: TRBJ2-7
clone_size: few
v_call: TRBV15
cdr3_aa: ATTADRGGTYEQY

j_call: TRBJ1-1
clone_size: .
v_call: TRBV7-9
cdr3_aa: ASSPGRSTEAF

j_call: TRBJ1-5
clone_size: .
v_call: TRBV30
cdr3_aa: AWGVGTVYQPQH

j_call: TRBJ2-7
clone_size: .
v_call: TRBV28
cdr3_aa: ASSIITSGRALEQY

j_call: TRBJ2-7
clone_size: .
v_call: TRBV9
cdr3_aa: ASSVGLGIAEQY

j_call: TRBJ2-7
clone_size: .
v_call: TRBV4-2
cdr3_aa: ASSHGKGYEQY

j_call: TRBJ2-6
clone_size: .
v_call: TRBV10-3
cdr3_aa: AIMAGLPSGANVLT

j_call: TRBJ1-3
clone_size: .
v_call: TRBV5-8
cdr3_aa: ASSLPGVYSGNTIY

j_call: TRBJ2-1
clone_size: .
v_call: TRBV9
cdr3_aa: ASSVEEGSGGWNEQF

j_call: TRBJ2-2
clone_size: .
v_call: TRBV1
cdr3_aa: TSTPSGLSNTGELF

j_call: TRBJ1-1
clone_size: .
v_call: TRBV20-1
cdr3_aa: SASGQPNTEAF